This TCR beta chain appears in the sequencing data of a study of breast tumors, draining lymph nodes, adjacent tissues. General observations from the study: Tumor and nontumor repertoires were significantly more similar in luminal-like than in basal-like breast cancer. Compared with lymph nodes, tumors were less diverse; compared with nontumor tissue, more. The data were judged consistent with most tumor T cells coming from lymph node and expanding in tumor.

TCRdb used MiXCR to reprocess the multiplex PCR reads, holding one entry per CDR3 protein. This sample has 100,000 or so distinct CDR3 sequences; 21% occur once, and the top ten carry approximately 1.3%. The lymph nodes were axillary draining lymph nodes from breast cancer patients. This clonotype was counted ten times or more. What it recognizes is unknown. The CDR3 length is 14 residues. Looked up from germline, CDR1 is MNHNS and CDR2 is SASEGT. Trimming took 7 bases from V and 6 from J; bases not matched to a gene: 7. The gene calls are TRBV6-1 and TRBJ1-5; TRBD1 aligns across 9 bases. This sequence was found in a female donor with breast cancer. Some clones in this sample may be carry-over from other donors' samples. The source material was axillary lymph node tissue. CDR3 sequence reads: CASNTGGGSQPQHF. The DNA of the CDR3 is TGTGCCAGCAACACAGGGGGCGGGAGTCAGCCCCAGCATTTT.